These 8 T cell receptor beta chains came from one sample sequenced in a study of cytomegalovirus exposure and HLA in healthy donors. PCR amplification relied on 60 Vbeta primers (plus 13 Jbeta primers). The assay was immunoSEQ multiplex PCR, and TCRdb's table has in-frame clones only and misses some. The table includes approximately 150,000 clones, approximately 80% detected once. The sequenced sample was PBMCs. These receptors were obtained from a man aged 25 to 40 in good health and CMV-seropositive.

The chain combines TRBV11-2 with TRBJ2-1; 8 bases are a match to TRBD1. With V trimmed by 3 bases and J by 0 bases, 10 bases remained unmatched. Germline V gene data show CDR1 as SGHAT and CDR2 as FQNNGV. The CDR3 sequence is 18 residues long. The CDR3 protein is CASSLGRKTGGSYNEQFF. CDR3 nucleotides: TGTGCCAGCAGCTTGGGTCGGAAAACAGGGGGCTCCTACAATGAGCAGTTCTTC.

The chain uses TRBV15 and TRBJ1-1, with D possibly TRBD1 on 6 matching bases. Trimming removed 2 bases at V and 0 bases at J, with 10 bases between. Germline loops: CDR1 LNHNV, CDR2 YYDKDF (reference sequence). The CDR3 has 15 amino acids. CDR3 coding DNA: TGTGCCACCAGCAGAACCGGGACACTGAACACTGAAGCTTTCTTT. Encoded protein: CATSRTGTLNTEAFF.

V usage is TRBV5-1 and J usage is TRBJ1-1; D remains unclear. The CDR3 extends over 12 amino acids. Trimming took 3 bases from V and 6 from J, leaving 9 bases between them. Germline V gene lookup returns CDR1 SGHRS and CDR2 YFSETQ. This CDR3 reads CASSSRQAEAFF. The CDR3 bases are TGCGCCAGCAGCTCCAGACAAGCTGAAGCTTTCTTT.

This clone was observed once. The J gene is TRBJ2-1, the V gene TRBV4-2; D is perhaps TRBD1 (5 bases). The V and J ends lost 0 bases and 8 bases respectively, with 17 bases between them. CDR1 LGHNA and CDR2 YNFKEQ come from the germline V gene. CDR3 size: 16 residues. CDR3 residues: CASSQDRTGQRDEQFF. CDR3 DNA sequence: TGTGCCAGCAGCCAAGATCGAACAGGCCAACGGGATGAGCAGTTCTTC.

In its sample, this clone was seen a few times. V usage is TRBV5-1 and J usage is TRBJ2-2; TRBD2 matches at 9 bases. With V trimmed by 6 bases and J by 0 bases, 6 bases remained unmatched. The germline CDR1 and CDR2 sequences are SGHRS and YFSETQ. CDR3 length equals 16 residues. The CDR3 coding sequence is TGCGCCAGCAACGAGCGGGGGGCCGCGAACACCGGGGAGCTGTTTTTT. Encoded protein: CASNERGAANTGELFF.

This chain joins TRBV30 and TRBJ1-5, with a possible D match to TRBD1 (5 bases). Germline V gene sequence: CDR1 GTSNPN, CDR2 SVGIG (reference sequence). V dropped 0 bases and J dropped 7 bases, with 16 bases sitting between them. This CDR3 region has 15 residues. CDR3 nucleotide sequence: TGTGCCTGGAGTGTAGGTAGTCAGGGCGAACAGCCCCAGCATTTT. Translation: CAWSVGSQGEQPQHF.

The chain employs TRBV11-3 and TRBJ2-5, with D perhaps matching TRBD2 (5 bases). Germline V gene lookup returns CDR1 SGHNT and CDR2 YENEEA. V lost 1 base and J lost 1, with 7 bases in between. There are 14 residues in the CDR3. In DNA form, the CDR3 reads TGTGCCAGCAGCTTAGTCCGGGGCCAAGAGACCCAGTACTTC. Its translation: CASSLVRGQETQYF.

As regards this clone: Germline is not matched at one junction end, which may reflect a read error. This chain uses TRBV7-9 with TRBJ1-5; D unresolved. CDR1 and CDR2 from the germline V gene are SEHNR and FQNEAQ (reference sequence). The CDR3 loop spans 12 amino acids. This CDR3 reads CSSSLFVGPQHF. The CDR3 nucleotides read TGTTCCAGCAGCTTATTCGTCGGTCCCCAGCATTTT.